This TCR beta chain was captured by sequencing in a study of T-cell memory formation after mild COVID-19. In its sample, this clonotype was seen a few times. Its specificity is not known. Broader study findings: Confirmation was lacking for SARS-CoV-2 specificity of second-wave clones that peaked on day 37. There was a balanced CD4/CD8 profile in clones contracting day 15 to 85, and later expanders leaned CD4+.

Each CDR3 protein is one row after TCRdb ran MiXCR on the 5' RACE reads. This table has 550,000 to 650,000 distinct CDR3 sequences, roughly a sixth appearing once. V was shortened by 1 base and J by 3 bases, with 12 bases between the two germline ends. Germline lookup yields CDR1 MGHRA and CDR2 YSYEKL. The CDR3 contains 15 residues. The sample was PBMCs or a T cell subset sorted from them (not recorded which). The receptor was derived from an adult woman who had mild COVID-19 (a few samples of this study predate the infection). Cell type and time point are not known. J is TRBJ1-2 and V is TRBV4-1; possibly TRBD1 for D (5 bases). CDR3: CASSQGGGGHYGYTF. The CDR3 nucleotides read TGCGCCAGCAGCCAAGGTGGGGGAGGACACTATGGCTACACCTTC.